The next 14 T cell receptor beta chains were all read from a single sample in a study of T cell responses to AZD1222 COVID-19 vaccine. Only in-frame clones appear in the TCRdb table, and some are missing; sequencing was by immunoSEQ multiplex PCR. The data contain 160,000 or so clones, about 90% of them seen just once; the ten biggest clones take up over 8%. Here the sequenced sample was peripheral blood, taken 28 days after the second AZD1222 dose. Source of these receptors: an adult who received the AZD1222 COVID-19 vaccine.

A single count supports this clone. This chain links TRBV28 with TRBJ1-1, with 8 bases fitting TRBD1. Germline V gene lookup returns CDR1 MDHEN and CDR2 SYDVKM. J was trimmed by 0 bases and V by 6 bases; bases with no gene match: 9. This CDR3 is built from 16 residues. CDR3: CASRLQTGVVNTEAFF. The CDR3 nucleotides read TGTGCCAGCAGGTTACAGACAGGGGTAGTGAACACTGAAGCTTTCTTT. The full variable domain, with the rest looked up from reference TRBV28 and TRBJ1-1, is DVKVTQSSRYLVKRTGEKVFLECVQDMDHENMFWYRQDPGLGLRLIYFSYDVKMKEKGDIPEGYSVSREKKERFSLILESASTNQTSMYLCASRLQTGVVNTEAFFGQGTRLTVV.

This chain uses TRBV30 with TRBJ1-4; 8 nucleotides agree with TRBD1. CDR1 is GTSNPN, CDR2 SVGIG, per germline (reference sequence). Trimming at V came to 2 bases and at J to 4 bases, leaving 3 bases not matched to a gene. This CDR3 is built from 14 residues. The CDR3 DNA sequence: TGTGCCTGGAGTAGGACAGGGATTAATGAAAAACTGTTTTTT. Translating it yields CAWSRTGINEKLFF.

This clone has a single count. V and J are TRBV30 and TRBJ2-4; no clear D gene. V shed 5 bases and J shed 9 bases, with 8 bases lying between them. Germline assignment: CDR1 GTSNPN and CDR2 SVGIG (reference sequence). CDR3 length equals 10 residues. CDR3 DNA: TGTGCCTGGGCTGGCGTCATTCAGTACTTC. Amino acid sequence: CAWAGVIQYF.

The V and J genes are TRBV5-1 and TRBJ2-6, with 10 nucleotides matching TRBD1. The V gene end was trimmed by 1 base and the J gene end by 1 base; junction bases not matched to a gene: 17. CDR1 is SGHRS and CDR2 is YFSETQ in the germline V gene. This CDR3 has 22 amino acids. CDR3 bases: TGCGCCAGCAGCTTGATTCGCCGAGACGAGGACAGGGGGATATCTGGGGCCAACGTCCTGACTTTC. Protein sequence: CASSLIRRDEDRGISGANVLTF.

V and J are TRBV27 and TRBJ2-3; 9 bases are shared with TRBD2. Germline-derived CDR1 and CDR2 are MNHEY and SMNVEV (reference sequence). The ends lost 3 bases at V and 6 bases at J; junction bases unmatched: 7. CDR3 size: 15 residues. The CDR3 sequence: CASSFLSGRSDTQYF. The CDR3, as DNA: TGTGCCAGCAGTTTTTTGAGCGGGAGGTCGGATACGCAGTATTTT.

The chain links TRBV6-5 to TRBJ2-7; 8 nucleotides align to TRBD2. V trimming: 6 bases; J trimming: 7 bases; junction bases outside the gene matches: 5. Germline loops: CDR1 MNHEY, CDR2 SVGAGI. CDR3 length equals 12 residues. The CDR3, as DNA: TGTGCCAGCAGCAAACAGCGGGGGGAGCAGTACTTC. This translates into CASSKQRGEQYF.

V usage is TRBV3-1 (or the pseudogene TRBV3-2) and J usage is TRBJ2-7, with 7 bases lining up with TRBD1. The junction had 5 bases not matched to a gene; V was cut back by 1 base and J by 2 bases. Germline CDR1 reads LGHDT; CDR2 reads YNNKEL (reference sequence). The CDR3 extends over 15 amino acids. The CDR3 region is CASSQATGLTYEQYF. The CDR3 coding sequence is TGTGCCAGCAGCCAAGCGACAGGGTTAACCTACGAGCAGTACTTC.

The chain recombines TRBV28 with TRBJ2-2; 8 positions match TRBD2. The V segment lost 10 bases and the J segment 1 base; nucleotides outside the gene matches: 8. CDR1 is MDHEN, CDR2 SYDVKM, per germline. This CDR3 comprises 15 residues. CDR3 amino acids: CATSGGAKNTGELFF. The CDR3 DNA reads as TGTGCCACCTCGGGGGGGGCCAAGAACACCGGGGAGCTGTTTTTT.

The chain couples TRBV5-1 to TRBJ2-3, with 7 bases that match TRBD2. V lost 4 bases to trimming and J lost 4 bases; unmatched junction nucleotides: 6. This CDR3 region has 14 residues. Germline V gene lookup returns CDR1 SGHRS and CDR2 YFSETQ. The CDR3 sequence: CASSPGGWADTQYF. CDR3 DNA: TGCGCCAGCAGCCCCGGGGGGTGGGCAGATACGCAGTATTTT. The full variable domain, completed using reference TRBV5-1 and TRBJ2-3, is KAGVTQTPRYLIKTRGQQVTLSCSPISGHRSVSWYQQTPGQGLQFLFEYFSETQRNKGNFPGRFSGRQFSNSRSEMNVSTLELGDSALYLCASSPGGWADTQYFGPGTRLTVL.

Notes on this clone: Other DNA sequences in this specimen translate into the identical CDR3. CDR3 sequence reads: CSTGQGDTEAFF. The CDR3 bases are TGCAGCACAGGACAGGGAGACACTGAAGCTTTCTTT. The chain combines TRBV29-1 with TRBJ1-1; 8 bases line up with TRBD1. The CDR3 length is 12 residues. Trimming cost V 8 bases and J 3 bases; bases outside gene matches: 5. Looked up from germline, CDR1 is SQVTM and CDR2 is ANQGSEA.

This sequence joins TRBV2 and TRBJ2-2; D tentatively reads TRBD1 or TRBD2 (5 bases each). The CDR3 extends over 14 amino acids. The germline V gene has CDR1 SNHLY and CDR2 FYNNEI. V lost 1 base and J lost 3, with 6 bases in between. CDR3 in DNA: TGTGCCAGCAGTGAAGTGGGGGACACCGGGGAGCTGTTTTTT. This translates into CASSEVGDTGELFF.

The V call is TRBV5-1, the J call TRBJ2-3; 7 nucleotides align to TRBD2. This CDR3 has 15 residues. Per germline, CDR1 SGHRS and CDR2 YFSETQ. Trimming removed 6 bases from V and 3 bases from J; junction bases left unmatched: 10. The CDR3: CASKGGAGFTDTQYF. The CDR3 DNA reads as TGCGCCAGCAAGGGAGGGGCGGGTTTTACAGATACGCAGTATTTT.

A single count supports this clone. The J gene is TRBJ2-3, the V gene TRBV21-1; TRBD2 is the table's D call, not checked against the DNA. TRBV21-1 is a known pseudogene. The CDR3 runs 15 residues. In nucleotides, the CDR3 is TGTGCCAGCACCAAGGGACTAGCGGGAGGATGGACGCAGTATTTT. Residues: CASTKGLAGGWTQYF.

The rearrangement joins TRBV28 to TRBJ1-2; D uncertain. Trimming shortened V by 1 base and J by 8 bases, and 11 bases separated the two germline ends. This CDR3 contains 13 residues. From germline, CDR1 is MDHEN and CDR2 SYDVKM. The CDR3, as DNA: TGTGCCAGCAGTTTATCGAAGGGCCGGGGCTACACCTTC. It is translated as CASSLSKGRGYTF.